Listed below are T cell receptor beta chains from one sample, sequenced in a study of blood T cell repertoires in COVID-19. The method was immunoSEQ multiplex PCR; TCRdb's version includes in-frame clones alone and lacks a portion of them. The sample contains about 380,000 clones, more than 70% of which appear only once. Material for sequencing was PBMCs or T cells enriched from blood (not recorded which). All receptors derive from a young woman who had recovered from COVID-19. Each CDR3 is given with its conserved first and last residue. Fields, in order: clone size, V gene, D gene, J gene, CDR3 protein, CDR3 DNA. The D gene is left open where the match is weak. Expanded clones get a size class; other rows say once, few or many, or leave the size out.

NA	TRBV7-9	NA	TRBJ1-3	CASSPGSGNTIYF	TGTGCCAGCAGTCCAGGCTCTGGAAACACCATATATTTT
NA	TRBV5-1	NA	TRBJ1-1	CASSLKGQPNTEAFF	TGCGCCAGCAGCTTGAAGGGGCAGCCGAACACTGAAGCTTTCTTT
NA	TRBV5-1	NA	TRBJ2-7	CASSLVSGNEQYF	TGCGCCAGCAGCTTGGTGTCCGGGAACGAGCAGTACTTC
NA	TRBV2	NA	TRBJ2-1	CASLQGANYNEQFF	TGTGCCAGTTTACAGGGTGCAAATTACAATGAGCAGTTCTTC
NA	TRBV6-5	TRBD1	TRBJ1-6	CASKGQVEQSPLHF	TGTGCCAGCAAAGGACAGGTGGAACAGTCACCCCTCCACTTT
NA	TRBV2	NA	TRBJ1-5	CASSVRENSRRPQHF	TGTGCCAGCAGTGTTCGTGAGAACAGCAGACGACCCCAGCATTTT
NA	TRBV19	TRBD1	TRBJ1-1	CASGTGRAEAFF	TGTGCCAGTGGGACAGGGCGGGCTGAAGCTTTCTTT
NA	TRBV7-9	NA	TRBJ1-2	CASSLDLGVNYGYTF	TGTGCCAGCAGCTTAGATTTGGGAGTTAACTATGGCTACACCTTC
NA	TRBV5-1	TRBD2	TRBJ2-3	CASSLVAGGADTQYF	TGCGCCAGCAGCTTGGTCGCGGGGGGTGCAGATACGCAGTATTTT
NA	TRBV10-3	TRBD1	TRBJ1-2	CAISEIIDRGGYTF	TGTGCCATCAGTGAGATCATTGACAGGGGAGGCTACACCTTC
few	TRBV2	TRBD1	TRBJ1-4	CASSRDSNEKLFF	TGTGCCAGCAGCCGGGACAGCAATGAAAAACTGTTTTTT
NA	TRBV19	NA	TRBJ2-3	CASTPSGGGRDTQYF	TGTGCCAGTACCCCATCCGGTGGGGGCAGGGATACGCAGTATTTT
NA	TRBV19	NA	TRBJ1-4	CASARETNEKLFF	TGTGCCAGTGCCAGGGAAACTAATGAAAAACTGTTTTTT
NA	TRBV4-2	NA	TRBJ1-1	CASSPPDRTYTEAFF	TGTGCCAGCAGCCCCCCCGACAGGACTTACACTGAAGCTTTCTTT
NA	TRBV7-6	NA	TRBJ2-4	CASSLSSWRTGLAKNIQYF	TGTGCCAGCAGCTTATCGTCGTGGAGGACCGGGTTGGCCAAAAACATTCAGTACTTC
NA	TRBV19	TRBD1	TRBJ1-1	CASSLGGRSEAFF	TGTGCCAGTAGTTTAGGGGGCCGGTCTGAAGCTTTCTTT